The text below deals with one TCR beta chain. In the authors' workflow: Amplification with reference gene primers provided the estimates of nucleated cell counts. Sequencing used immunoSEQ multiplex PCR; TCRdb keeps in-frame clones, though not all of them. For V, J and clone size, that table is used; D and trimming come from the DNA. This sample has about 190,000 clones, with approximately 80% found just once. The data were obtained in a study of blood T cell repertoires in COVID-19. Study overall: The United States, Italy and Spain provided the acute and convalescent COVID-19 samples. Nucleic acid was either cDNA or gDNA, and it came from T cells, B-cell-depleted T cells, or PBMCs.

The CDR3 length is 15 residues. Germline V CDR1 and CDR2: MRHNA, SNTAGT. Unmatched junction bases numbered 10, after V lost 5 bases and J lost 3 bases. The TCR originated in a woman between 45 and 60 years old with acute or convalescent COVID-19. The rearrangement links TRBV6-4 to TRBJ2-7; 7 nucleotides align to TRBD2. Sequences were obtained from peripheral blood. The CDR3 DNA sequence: TGTGCCAGCAGTCTGAAACTAGCGCTCAACTACGAGCAGTACTTC. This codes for CASSLKLALNYEQYF.